Listed here is a single T cell receptor (beta chain). Losses at the gene ends were 6 bases for V and 11 bases for J; bases not matched to a gene: 13. In germline, CDR1 is MNHEY, CDR2 SVGEGT. The CDR3 spans 14 residues. The data were obtained in a study of blood T cell repertoires in COVID-19. Produced via immunoSEQ multiplex PCR; TCRdb's table is partial and in-frame only. The sample lists tens of thousands of clones; about four fifths were seen once. This receptor was taken from a human donor in a cohort sampled during active or convalescent COVID-19. This chain connects TRBV6-2 or TRBV6-3 to TRBJ1-1; 9 bases fit TRBD1. The sample consisted of peripheral blood. The CDR3 region has the DNA TGTGCCAGCAGCCCGGGACAGGGTAAAGCAGGGGCTTTCTTT. Its translation is CASSPGQGKAGAFF.